This TCR beta chain appears in the sequencing data of a study of blood T cells in healthy people across ages. Points from the study as a whole: Diversity figures based on one million T cells were deemed too low.

There are a few counts of this clonotype. Its antigen is undetermined. They isolated at least 6 million PBMCs from each sample. The germline V gene encodes CDR1 SEHNR and CDR2 FQNEAQ (reference sequence). This CDR3 is 17 amino acids long. Primed by a sample-barcoded 5' primer and a J-beta primer mix, a second PCR proceeded for 7 to 11 cycles. TCRdb reprocessed the 5' RACE reads with MiXCR, giving one entry per CDR3 protein. The sample carries 1 million or so distinct CDR3 sequences, approximately 25% recorded once. These data also formed part of another study, on T cells of mothers and their children. That work contributes: At a sensitivity of about 98 clones per million clonotypes, no persistent microchimeric T cell clones appeared.

Sequencing used blood. This clonotype originated in a girl aged 2 to 10 in good health. The chain links TRBV7-9 to TRBJ2-5; 10 bases fit TRBD2. The J call is in doubt because the DNA end fits TRBJ2-1 better. The CDR3 bases are TGTGCCAGCAGCTCGACCCTGCTAGCGGGAGAAGCCAATGAGCAGTTCTTC. This codes for CASSSTLLAGEANEQFF.